Listed here are 24 T cell receptor beta chains from one sample, sequenced in a study of blood T cell repertoires in COVID-19. Using immunoSEQ multiplex PCR, the repertoire was profiled, and TCRdb retains in-frame clones only, with some absent. The sample lists 42,000 or so clones; 76% were seen once. Sequenced sample: peripheral blood. The origin of the receptors is a man of 80 years or more with acute or convalescent COVID-19.

This chain connects TRBV4-2 to TRBJ2-5; 10 bases are a match to TRBD1. CDR3 length: 16 residues. Germline V gene data show CDR1 as LGHNA and CDR2 as YNFKEQ. The J segment lost 1 base and the V segment lost 1 base, leaving 3 bases of the junction unmatched. The CDR3 sequence is CASSQGGQGSQETQYF. CDR3 coding DNA: TGTGCCAGCAGCCAAGGGGGACAGGGGAGCCAAGAGACCCAGTACTTC.

This chain uses TRBV29-1 with TRBJ1-1; 9 nucleotides line up with TRBD1. V was clipped by 6 bases and J by 1 base; unmatched bases: 6. CDR3 size: 14 residues. Germline CDR1 is SQVTM and CDR2 is ANQGSEA. CDR3 protein: CSVDEGQGNTEAFF. CDR3 nucleotides: TGCAGCGTGGACGAGGGACAGGGGAACACTGAAGCTTTCTTT. Full variable domain (rest looked up from reference TRBV29-1 and TRBJ1-1): SAVISQKPSRDICQRGTSLTIQCQVDSQVTMMFWYRQQPGQSLTLIATANQGSEATYESGFVIDKFPISRPNLTFSTLTVSNMSPEDSSIYLCSVDEGQGNTEAFFGQGTRLTVV.

The rearrangement joins TRBV5-5 to TRBJ2-3; 9 bases fit TRBD1. Trimming removed 4 bases from V and 7 bases from J; junction bases left unmatched: 10. The CDR3 length is 15 residues. Germline CDR1 and CDR2: SGHKS and YYEKEE (reference sequence). CDR3 bases: TGTGCCAGCAGCGCCGGGACAGGGCACATGAATACGCAGTATTTT. Amino acids: CASSAGTGHMNTQYF.

This clone has a single count. The chain joins TRBV6-5 to TRBJ2-3; 12 nucleotides agree with TRBD2. This CDR3 comprises 16 residues. Trimming at V came to 2 bases and at J to 11 bases, leaving 11 bases not matched to a gene. Germline values: CDR1 MNHEY, CDR2 SVGAGI. CDR3 loop: CASSYGASGGEFRQYF. DNA of the CDR3: TGTGCCAGCAGTTACGGGGCTAGCGGGGGGGAGTTCAGGCAGTATTTT.

J is TRBJ2-1 and V is TRBV28, with TRBD2 matching over 9 bases. Trimming at V came to 8 bases and at J to 6 bases, leaving 11 bases not matched to a gene. Germline CDR1 and CDR2: MDHEN and SYDVKM. The CDR3 is 15 amino acids. CDR3 protein: CASSLPSGTINEQFF. CDR3 nucleotides: TGTGCCAGCTCCCTCCCTAGCGGGACCATCAATGAGCAGTTCTTC.

This chain connects TRBV2 to TRBJ1-2, with TRBD1 as a possible D gene (5 bases). The CDR3 is 13 amino acids. The germline V and J ends were trimmed by 8 bases and 4 bases, with 14 bases remaining between them. The V gene's germline CDR1 is SNHLY and CDR2 FYNNEI. CDR3 sequence (DNA): TGTGCCAGCGAAGTACAGGCCATCTATGGCTACACCTTC. It translates to CASEVQAIYGYTF.

Only a few counts were recorded for this clone. The chain links TRBV29-1 to TRBJ1-2, with D perhaps TRBD1 (5 bases). Germline loops: CDR1 SQVTM, CDR2 ANQGSEA. The CDR3 runs 14 residues. Deletions cut 4 bases from V and 4 bases from J, with 16 bases between. The chain's CDR3 is CSVGGAGIGYGYTF. CDR3 coding DNA: TGCAGCGTTGGTGGTGCAGGGATCGGCTATGGCTACACCTTC.

V usage is TRBV30 and J usage is TRBJ2-2; D perhaps matches TRBD2 (5 bases). Per germline, CDR1 GTSNPN and CDR2 SVGIG (reference sequence). V gave up 0 bases and J gave up 5 bases, with 16 bases separating them. This CDR3 has 16 residues. For the CDR3, the DNA is TGTGCCTGGAGTGTACGCGGACTCCTTACGACCGGGGAGCTGTTTTTT. Its translation is CAWSVRGLLTTGELFF.

The chain links TRBV11-2 to TRBJ2-7; 8 bases line up with TRBD2. This CDR3 spans 15 amino acids. CDR1 SGHAT and CDR2 FQNNGV come from the germline V gene. V lost 6 bases and J lost 5; bases outside the gene matches: 12. CDR3 sequence: CASSTPGSGADEQYF. CDR3 nucleotide sequence: TGTGCCAGCAGTACGCCCGGTAGCGGGGCTGACGAGCAGTACTTC. The full variable domain, with the rest looked up from reference TRBV11-2 and TRBJ2-7, is EAGVAQSPRYKIIEKRQSVAFWCNPISGHATLYWYQQILGQGPKLLIQFQNNGVVDDSQLPKDRFSAERLKGVDSTLKIQPAKLEDSAVYLCASSTPGSGADEQYFGPGTRLTVT.

A single count supports this clone. CDR3 nucleotide sequence: TGCAGCGTGGGCCGAGGACAGGGAGGCACTGAAGCTTTCTTT. Translated: CSVGRGQGGTEAFF. The chain has TRBV29-1 and TRBJ1-1; 8 nucleotides agree with TRBD1. V was clipped by 6 bases and J by 4 bases; unmatched bases: 10. Germline CDR1 reads SQVTM; CDR2 reads ANQGSEA. The CDR3 is 14 residues long.

The chain carries TRBV9 and TRBJ1-2; 9 bases map to TRBD1. Trimming took 0 bases from V and 4 from J; bases not matched to a gene: 7. CDR1 and CDR2 (germline): SGDLS, YYNGEE. The CDR3 spans 16 residues. Here the CDR3 DNA reads TGTGCCAGCAGCGTAGGCGGGACAGGGTTAAGCTATGGCTACACCTTC. Translating it yields CASSVGGTGLSYGYTF.

This sequence joins TRBV6-4 and TRBJ2-1; 7 bases fit TRBD2. The CDR3 is 15 residues long. Germline V lookup: CDR1 MRHNA, CDR2 SNTAGT. Germline trimming cut 3 bases from V and 4 bases from J; bases unmatched to any gene: 6. The CDR3 DNA reads TGTGCCAGCAGTGAAGGTCTAGCGGAGTACAATGAGCAGTTCTTC. As protein: CASSEGLAEYNEQFF.

The chain has TRBV19 and TRBJ2-3; 11 nucleotides match TRBD1. V lost 0 bases to trimming and J lost 4 bases; unmatched junction nucleotides: 3. The CDR3 consists of 16 residues. The germline gives CDR1 LNHDA, CDR2 SQIVND (reference sequence). The chain's CDR3 is CASSIDPGQGADTQYF. In DNA, the CDR3 is TGTGCCAGTAGTATAGATCCGGGACAGGGGGCAGATACGCAGTATTTT. Full variable domain (rest looked up from reference TRBV19 and TRBJ2-3): DGGITQSPKYLFRKEGQNVTLSCEQNLNHDAMYWYRQDPGQGLRLIYYSQIVNDFQKGDIAEGYSVSREKKESFPLTVTSAQKNPTAFYLCASSIDPGQGADTQYFGPGTRLTVL.

The CDR3 nucleotides read TGCGCCAGCAGCTTGACAGCCTCTAGCACAGATACGCAGTATTTT. Protein product: CASSLTASSTDTQYF. The V and J genes are TRBV5-1 and TRBJ2-3; D gene unclear. Germline lookup yields CDR1 SGHRS and CDR2 YFSETQ. The length of the CDR3 is 15 residues. V lost 1 base to trimming and J lost 0 bases, with 9 bases between them.

The V gene is TRBV19, the J gene TRBJ1-1; D gene unclear. The CDR3 has 13 residues. CDR1 is LNHDA, CDR2 SQIVND, per germline (reference sequence). V was pared by 7 bases and J by 1 base, with 10 bases between. Here the CDR3 DNA reads TGTGCCAGTATGGCGGCTCCGAACACTGAAGCTTTCTTT. It specifies CASMAAPNTEAFF.

The genes are TRBV4-2 and TRBJ2-3; 15 bases are a match to TRBD2. This CDR3 contains 20 residues. Germline values: CDR1 LGHNA, CDR2 YNFKEQ. V was pared by 0 bases and J by 0 bases, with 7 bases of the junction left unmatched. The CDR3 sequence is CASSQDRTSGGARSTDTQYF. The CDR3 bases are TGTGCCAGCAGCCAAGATCGGACTAGCGGGGGGGCCCGTAGCACAGATACGCAGTATTTT.

J is TRBJ1-3 and V is TRBV2, with TRBD1 as a possible D gene (5 bases). The CDR3 contains 15 residues. V shed 6 bases and J shed 7 bases, with 19 bases lying between them. From germline, CDR1 is SNHLY and CDR2 FYNNEI. The DNA of the CDR3 is TGTGCCAGCAGCCCGCAAGGGACTTTAGGGAACACCATATATTTT. Translation: CASSPQGTLGNTIYF.

The rearrangement joins TRBV19 to TRBJ2-3; 7 positions match TRBD2. Looked up from germline, CDR1 is LNHDA and CDR2 is SQIVND (reference sequence). The J segment lost 2 bases and the V segment lost 6 bases, leaving 8 bases of the junction unmatched. The CDR3 consists of 15 residues. The DNA of the CDR3 is TGTGCCAGTAGAAACGGACTAGTTACCACAGATACGCAGTATTTT. It codes for CASRNGLVTTDTQYF.

V usage is TRBV28 and J usage is TRBJ2-3; 12 nucleotides line up with TRBD2. From germline, CDR1 is MDHEN and CDR2 SYDVKM. This CDR3 comprises 16 residues. J gave up 4 bases and V 4 bases, and 6 bases lay outside the gene matches. As DNA, the CDR3 is TGTGCCAGCAGTTCCCGACTAGCGGGAGAAGCAGATACGCAGTATTTT. Encoded protein: CASSSRLAGEADTQYF.

As concerns this clone: Distinct nucleotide sequences in the sample also encode this CDR3. The chain has TRBV30 and TRBJ2-7; no definite D call. V dropped 0 bases and J dropped 5 bases, with 5 bases sitting between them. This CDR3 region has 11 residues. Germline values: CDR1 GTSNPN, CDR2 SVGIG (reference sequence). The CDR3 loop reads CAWSVLDEQYF. The CDR3 DNA follows: TGTGCCTGGAGTGTACTGGACGAGCAGTACTTC.

The rearrangement joins TRBV9 to TRBJ2-7, with D perhaps TRBD2 (5 bases). CDR3 length: 14 residues. V was shortened by 2 bases and J by 0 bases, with 9 bases between the two germline ends. Germline V gene lookup returns CDR1 SGDLS and CDR2 YYNGEE. CDR3 bases: TGTGCCAGCAGCGTGACGGGGAACTCCTACGAGCAGTACTTC. It specifies CASSVTGNSYEQYF.

This clone came up a few times. V gene TRBV6-5 combines with J gene TRBJ1-1; TRBD1 aligns across 8 bases. V trimming: 7 bases; J trimming: 1 base; junction bases outside the gene matches: 8. CDR1 MNHEY and CDR2 SVGAGI come from the germline V gene. This CDR3 contains 15 residues. The CDR3 DNA reads as TGTGCCAGCACCATAGGACAGGGTCCGAACACTGAAGCTTTCTTT. Protein sequence: CASTIGQGPNTEAFF.

CDR3 bases: TGTGCCAGCAGCGTAGGCGGGCCGGACTCTGGGGCCAACGTCCTGACTTTC. It yields the protein CASSVGGPDSGANVLTF. The chain employs TRBV9 and TRBJ2-6; D may be TRBD2 (5 bases). V lost 0 bases and J lost 0, with 10 bases in between. Germline V gene lookup returns CDR1 SGDLS and CDR2 YYNGEE. This CDR3 region has 17 residues.

This clone was picked up a small number of times. CDR3 sequence: CASLRGVSNEQFF. In DNA form, the CDR3 reads TGTGCCAGTCTGCGGGGGGTGAGCAATGAGCAGTTCTTC. The chain has TRBV6-5 and TRBJ2-1; 8 nucleotides align to TRBD2. The CDR3 is 13 residues long. Germline V gene data show CDR1 as MNHEY and CDR2 as SVGAGI. The J segment lost 6 bases and the V segment lost 9 bases, leaving 7 bases of the junction unmatched.